This TCR beta chain was identified during a study of shared clonotypes between healthy human individuals. This CDR3 is built from 11 residues. Germline assignment: CDR1 SGHTA and CDR2 FQGNSA. Trimming shortened V by 5 bases and J by 7 bases, and 9 bases separated the two germline ends. Here immunoSEQ multiplex PCR was the method, and the copy in TCRdb shows in-frame clones only, minus some. Of some 1,600,000 clones in the sample, 98% are singletons; the top ten hold around 0.47%. V is TRBV7-2 and J is TRBJ2-7; D remains ambiguous. Material: naive CD4+ T cells sorted from blood. Specified subset: CD45RA+ positively selected. This TCR derives from a young man in good health. The CDR3: CASSASIEQYF. The CDR3 DNA reads TGTGCCAGCAGCGCGTCTATTGAGCAGTACTTC.